The entry below describes one T cell receptor (beta chain). Ten or more counts support this clonotype. Its target antigen remains unknown. Per-base quality was not reported, and no clone a single base away is much larger than it. Only healthy Caucasian donors were included. The library was obtained by 5' RACE. TCRdb names Illumina HiSeq 2000 as the instrument used. Template switching introduced a universal primer binding site; the final cDNA contained a unique molecular identifier, enabling accurate counting of TCR cDNA molecules. Specific primers in the conserved constant-segment region were used to synthesize first-strand cDNA for TCR alpha and beta chains. Each cDNA library was double barcoded, with a SMART-Mk sample barcode plus Illumina barcodes, to control for contamination. TruSeq adapter sequences and Illumina sample barcodes were added in two successive PCR steps. The TCR alpha and beta cDNA libraries were sequenced on the Illumina HiSeq platform using custom primers. As for the original processing: MiGEC processed the raw reads to extract unique molecular identifiers, while MiXCR was used to determine the CDR3 positions. For each individual, recombination models were inferred using an EM algorithm with the repgenHMM and IGoR tools. The analysis of shared clonotypes was done with the tcR package in R, with sharing normalized by the product of cloneset sizes. To study raw recombination free of thymic and clonal selection effects, out-of-frame nonproductive sequences were analyzed. TCRdb reanalyzed the raw reads on its own, using fastp at Q25 for trimming and MiXCR for clone calling, and kept in-frame beta chains. Rows with one shared CDR3 protein collapse into an entry with the most common genes and DNA. None of the V and J calls come from the authors' own analysis; TCRdb made them. The sample table contains 1.5 million or so distinct CDR3 sequences; only one count was recorded for under 35% of them. The top ten clonotypes cover about 0.27% of the sample.

This record belongs to a study of identical twins (dated by TCRdb to the mid-2010s). Concerning the study at large: TCR alpha and beta repertoires from monozygotic twins, unrelated adults of various ages and cord blood were deep-sequenced to test whether fetal clonotypes persist. Replicate twin experiments were performed at different times using different library preparation protocols to rule out contamination. The study at large found these results: Compared with coincidental sharing between unrelated individuals, an excess of low generation-probability sequences was observed among out-of-frame TCR alpha sequences shared between twins. Excess twin sharing in beta out-of-frame sequences was weaker because fewer shared sequences lowered the signal-to-noise ratio. In monozygotic twins, recombination models systematically underestimated out-of-frame TCR alpha sharing, but the models matched the sharing seen between unrelated individuals. Because the same donors could not be followed over many years, the conclusions relied on cross-sectional statistical analysis. Invariant T cells such as MAIT and iNKT could partly confound zero-insertion analyses, though diverse VJ usage argued against this for most clonotypes. Abundant cord blood beta clonotypes carried fewer insertions; young adult naive repertoires showed a weaker similar trend, while memory repertoires showed none.

The CDR3, cysteine through phenylalanine, is 14 amino acids long. Only CDR3 DNA remains: 42 bases, in frame from the first base. This receptor was taken from a newborn girl in good health. The chain is assembled from TRBV12-3 or TRBV12-4 and TRBJ2-4, with the D gene too uncertain to name. Near its end, the DNA agrees better with TRBJ2-7, so the J call may be wrong. Sequencing used cord blood. The CDR3 region reads CASSPRNQVHEQYF. The DNA sequence is as follows: TGTGCCAGCAGCCCTAGGAACCAGGTCCACGAGCAGTACTTC.